This section outlines one T cell receptor (beta chain) sequence together with its context. In the study's own analysis: Amplification from reference gene primers served as the basis for estimated nucleated cell counts. Generated by immunoSEQ multiplex PCR, the TCRdb table keeps only in-frame clones and is missing some. V and J calls and clone size are as listed in that table; D and trimming were resolved from the DNA. Of hundreds of thousands of clones listed, over 70% are singletons. The data are from a study of blood T cell repertoires in COVID-19. In the study overall: COVID-19 samples collected from the United States, Italy and Spain covered acute and convalescent phases.

The CDR3 contains 16 residues. The J segment lost 2 bases and the V segment lost 2 bases, leaving 5 bases of the junction unmatched. The germline gives CDR1 MNHNY, CDR2 SVGAGI (reference sequence). The receptor was derived from a woman older than 75 with acute or convalescent COVID-19. The sequenced material came from peripheral blood. This chain connects TRBV6-6 to TRBJ2-7; TRBD2 aligns across 11 bases. CDR3 in amino acids: CASSYGTSGSAYEQYF. The CDR3 nucleotides are TGTGCCAGCAGTTACGGCACTAGCGGGAGCGCCTACGAGCAGTACTTC.